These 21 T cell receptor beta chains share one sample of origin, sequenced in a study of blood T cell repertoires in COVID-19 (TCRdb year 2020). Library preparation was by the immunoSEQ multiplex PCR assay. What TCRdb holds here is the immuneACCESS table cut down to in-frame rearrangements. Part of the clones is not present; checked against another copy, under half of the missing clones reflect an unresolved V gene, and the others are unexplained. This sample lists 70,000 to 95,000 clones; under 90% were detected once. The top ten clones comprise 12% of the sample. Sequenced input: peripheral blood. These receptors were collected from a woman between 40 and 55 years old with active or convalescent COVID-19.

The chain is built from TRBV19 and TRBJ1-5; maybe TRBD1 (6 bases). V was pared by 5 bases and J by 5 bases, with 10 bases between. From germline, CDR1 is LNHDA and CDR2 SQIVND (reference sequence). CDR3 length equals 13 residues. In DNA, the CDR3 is TGTGCCAGTAGTGGGACATATGATCAGCCCCAGCATTTT. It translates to CASSGTYDQPQHF.

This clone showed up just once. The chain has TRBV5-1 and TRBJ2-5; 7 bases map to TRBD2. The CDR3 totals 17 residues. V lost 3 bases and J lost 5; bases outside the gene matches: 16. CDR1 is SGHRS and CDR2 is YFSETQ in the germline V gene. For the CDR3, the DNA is TGCGCCAGCAGCTCTGCCTATACCTGGACTAGGGCGGAGACCCAGTACTTC. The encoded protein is CASSSAYTWTRAETQYF.

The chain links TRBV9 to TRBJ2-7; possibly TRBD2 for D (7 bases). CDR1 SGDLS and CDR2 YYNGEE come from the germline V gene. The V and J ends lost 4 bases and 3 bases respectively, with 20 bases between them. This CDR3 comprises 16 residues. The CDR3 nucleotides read TGTGCCAGCAGCTCCAACCGGGACACGGGGGGCTACGAGCAGTACTTC. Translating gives CASSSNRDTGGYEQYF. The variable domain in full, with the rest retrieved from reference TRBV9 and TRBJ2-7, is DSGVTQTPKHLITATGQRVTLRCSPRSGDLSVYWYQQSLDQGLQFLIQYYNGEERAKGNILERFSAQQFPDLHSELNLSSLELGDSALYFCASSSNRDTGGYEQYFGPGTRLTVT.

The CDR3 DNA reads as TGTGCCAGCAGCTTGACAGGGTCGGACACTGAAGCTTTCTTT. Translating gives CASSLTGSDTEAFF. The V call is TRBV5-6, the J call TRBJ1-1, with D possibly TRBD1 on 6 matching bases. The CDR3 sequence is 14 residues long. Trimming pared 1 base from V and 3 bases from J, leaving 10 bases between. Per germline, CDR1 SGHDT and CDR2 YYEEEE.

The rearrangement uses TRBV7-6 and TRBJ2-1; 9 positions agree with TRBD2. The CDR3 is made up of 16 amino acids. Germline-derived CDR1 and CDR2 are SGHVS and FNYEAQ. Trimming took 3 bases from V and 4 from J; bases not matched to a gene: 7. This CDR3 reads CASSLREGSQYNEQFF. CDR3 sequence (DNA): TGTGCCAGCAGCTTGCGGGAGGGCTCCCAATACAATGAGCAGTTCTTC. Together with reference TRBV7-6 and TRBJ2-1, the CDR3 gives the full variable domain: GAGVSQSPRYKVTKRGQDVALRCDPISGHVSLYWYRQALGQGPEFLTYFNYEAQQDKSGLPNDRFSAERPEGSISTLTIQRTEQRDSAMYRCASSLREGSQYNEQFFGPGTRLTVL.

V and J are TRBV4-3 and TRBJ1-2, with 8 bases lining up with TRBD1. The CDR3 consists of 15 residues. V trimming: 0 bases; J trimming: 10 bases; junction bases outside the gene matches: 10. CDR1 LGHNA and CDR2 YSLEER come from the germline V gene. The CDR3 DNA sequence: TGCGCCAGCAGCCAAGACAGGGACAGGACGAGGGACTACACCTTC. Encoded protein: CASSQDRDRTRDYTF.

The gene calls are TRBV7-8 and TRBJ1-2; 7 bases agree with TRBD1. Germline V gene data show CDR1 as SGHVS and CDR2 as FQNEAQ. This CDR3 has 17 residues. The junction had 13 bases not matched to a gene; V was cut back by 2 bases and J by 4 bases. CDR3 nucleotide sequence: TGTGCCAGCAGCTTACGGGCGGAGACAGGGCTTTCCTATGGCTACACCTTC. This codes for CASSLRAETGLSYGYTF.

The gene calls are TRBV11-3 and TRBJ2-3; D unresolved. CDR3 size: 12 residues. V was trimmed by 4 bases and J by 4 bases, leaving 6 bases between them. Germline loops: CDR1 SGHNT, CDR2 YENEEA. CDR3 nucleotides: TGTGCCAGCAGCTCTCTAGCAGATACGCAGTATTTT. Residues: CASSSLADTQYF.

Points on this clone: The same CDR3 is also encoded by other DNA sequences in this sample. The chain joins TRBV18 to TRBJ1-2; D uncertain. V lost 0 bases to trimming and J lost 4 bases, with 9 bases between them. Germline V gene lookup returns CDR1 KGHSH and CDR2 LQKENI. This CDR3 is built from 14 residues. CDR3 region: CASSPPGQPYGYTF. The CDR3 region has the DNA TGTGCCAGCTCACCACCGGGCCAGCCCTATGGCTACACCTTC. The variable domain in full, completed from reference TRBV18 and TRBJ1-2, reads NAGVMQNPRHLVRRRGQEARLRCSPMKGHSHVYWYRQLPEEGLKFMVYLQKENIIDESGMPKERFSAEFPKEGPSILRIQQVVRGDSAAYFCASSPPGQPYGYTFGSGTRLTVV.

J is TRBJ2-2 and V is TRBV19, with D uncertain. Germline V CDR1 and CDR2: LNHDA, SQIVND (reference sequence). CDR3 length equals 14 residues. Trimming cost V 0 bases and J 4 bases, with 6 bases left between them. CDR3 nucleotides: TGTGCCAGTAGTATAGATCTCGGCACCGGGGAGCTGTTTTTT. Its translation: CASSIDLGTGELFF.

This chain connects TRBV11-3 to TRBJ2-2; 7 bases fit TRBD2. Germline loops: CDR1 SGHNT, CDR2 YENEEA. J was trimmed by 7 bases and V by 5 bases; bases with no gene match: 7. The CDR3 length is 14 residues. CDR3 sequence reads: CASSPGGLGGELFF. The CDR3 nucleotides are TGTGCCAGCAGCCCGGGAGGCCTGGGCGGGGAGCTGTTTTTT.

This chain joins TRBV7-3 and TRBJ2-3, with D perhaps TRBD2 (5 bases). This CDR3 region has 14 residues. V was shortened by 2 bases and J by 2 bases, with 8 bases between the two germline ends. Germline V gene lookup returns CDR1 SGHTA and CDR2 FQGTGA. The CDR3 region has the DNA TGTGCCAGCAGCTTAGGACTTTCCACAGATACGCAGTATTTT. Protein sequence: CASSLGLSTDTQYF.

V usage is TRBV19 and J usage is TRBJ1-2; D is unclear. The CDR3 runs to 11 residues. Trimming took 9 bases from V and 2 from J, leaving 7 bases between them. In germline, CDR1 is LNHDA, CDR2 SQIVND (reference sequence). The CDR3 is CASQENYGYTF. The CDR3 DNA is TGTGCCAGCCAAGAGAACTATGGCTACACCTTC.

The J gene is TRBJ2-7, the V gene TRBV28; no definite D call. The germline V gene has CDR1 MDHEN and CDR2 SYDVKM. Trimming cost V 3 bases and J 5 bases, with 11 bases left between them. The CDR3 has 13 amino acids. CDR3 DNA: TGTGCCAGCAGTTTTTTAAGCCGTCACGAGCAGTACTTC. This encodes CASSFLSRHEQYF.

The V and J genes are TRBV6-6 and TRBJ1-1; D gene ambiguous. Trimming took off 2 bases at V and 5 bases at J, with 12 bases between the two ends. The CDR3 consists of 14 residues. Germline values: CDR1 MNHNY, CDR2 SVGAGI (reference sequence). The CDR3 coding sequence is TGTGCCAGCAGTTACGTAGGGAGTGGGACTGAAGCTTTCTTT. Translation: CASSYVGSGTEAFF.

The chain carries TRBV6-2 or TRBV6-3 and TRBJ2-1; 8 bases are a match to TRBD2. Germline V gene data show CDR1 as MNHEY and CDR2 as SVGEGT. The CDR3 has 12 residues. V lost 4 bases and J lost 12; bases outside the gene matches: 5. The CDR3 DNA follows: TGTGCCAGCAGTTCTCCGGCGGGGGGGCAGTTCTTC. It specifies CASSSPAGGQFF.

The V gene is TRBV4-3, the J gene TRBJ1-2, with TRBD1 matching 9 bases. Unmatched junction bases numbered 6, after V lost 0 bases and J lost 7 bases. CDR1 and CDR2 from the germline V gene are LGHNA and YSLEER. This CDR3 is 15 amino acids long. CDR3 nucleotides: TGCGCCAGCAGCCAAGATCGGGACAGGGCTCGTGGCTACACCTTC. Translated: CASSQDRDRARGYTF.

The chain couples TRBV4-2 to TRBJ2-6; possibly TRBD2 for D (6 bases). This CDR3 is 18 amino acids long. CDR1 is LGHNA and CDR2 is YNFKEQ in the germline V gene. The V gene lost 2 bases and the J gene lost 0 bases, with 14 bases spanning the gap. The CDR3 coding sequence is TGTGCCAGCAGCCAATCCCTTAACGGGGGCTCTGGGGCCAACGTCCTGACTTTC. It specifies CASSQSLNGGSGANVLTF.

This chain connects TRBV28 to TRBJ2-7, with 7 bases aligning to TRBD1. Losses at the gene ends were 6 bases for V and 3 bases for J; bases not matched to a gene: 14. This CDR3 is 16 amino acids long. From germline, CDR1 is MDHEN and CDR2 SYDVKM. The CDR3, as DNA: TGTGCCAGCAGCTTCCGACCCTCAGGGGGTGGCTACGAGCAGTACTTC. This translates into CASSFRPSGGGYEQYF.

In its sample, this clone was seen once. The CDR3 region is CASFPNPASGAAYEQYF. The DNA for the CDR3 is TGTGCCAGCTTCCCGAACCCAGCTAGCGGGGCCGCCTACGAGCAGTACTTC. This chain joins TRBV2 and TRBJ2-7; 9 bases fit TRBD2. The CDR3 has 17 residues. J lost 2 bases, V lost 8 bases, and 16 bases had no gene match. Germline CDR1 reads SNHLY; CDR2 reads FYNNEI.

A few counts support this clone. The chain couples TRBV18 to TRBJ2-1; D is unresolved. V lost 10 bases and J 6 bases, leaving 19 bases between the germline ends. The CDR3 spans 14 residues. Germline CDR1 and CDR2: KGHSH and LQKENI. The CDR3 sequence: CATAGQHGGNEQFF. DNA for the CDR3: TGTGCCACAGCTGGTCAGCACGGCGGCAATGAGCAGTTCTTC.